These T cell receptor beta chains were read from a single sample in a study of cytomegalovirus exposure and HLA in healthy donors. Clones were sequenced by immunoSEQ multiplex PCR, and TCRdb holds only the in-frame ones, with some missing. The sample includes 200,000 to 250,000 clones, 82% seen only once; the top ten take approximately 5.3%. Sequenced input: PBMCs. The receptors shown here come from a woman aged 40-49 years in good health and CMV-seropositive. CDR3s include the opening cysteine and the closing phenylalanine or tryptophan. A D gene is named only where the DNA matches it firmly. Rows give clone size only sometimes, using once, few, many, or a class for an expanded clone.

cdr3_nt,cdr3_aa,j_call,d_call,clone_size,v_call
TGTGCCAGCAGTTTATCGAGGAGTCGGCTGTTGAACACTGAAGCTTTCTTT,CASSLSRSRLLNTEAFF,TRBJ1-1,NA,NA,TRBV27
TGTGCCAGCAGCTTAGGGATCGGGAGCACAGATACGCAGTATTTT,CASSLGIGSTDTQYF,TRBJ2-3,NA,NA,TRBV13
TGTGCCAGCAGCTTGAGGGGACAGGGGGAAATAGATACGCAGTATTTT,CASSLRGQGEIDTQYF,TRBJ2-3,TRBD1,NA,TRBV5-6
TGTGCCAGCAGCTTAAAGTTTGGACAGGGCACAGATACGCAGTATTTT,CASSLKFGQGTDTQYF,TRBJ2-3,TRBD1,NA,TRBV7-9
TGCGCCAGCAGCCAAGTGGGGACAGGGCCACAAGAGACCCAGTACTTC,CASSQVGTGPQETQYF,TRBJ2-5,TRBD1,NA,TRBV4-3
TGTGCCAGCAGCCAAGAAGGGGCGGGAGGCTACAATGAGCAGTTCTTC,CASSQEGAGGYNEQFF,TRBJ2-1,TRBD2,few,TRBV4-2
TGCGCCAGCAGCAGAAACCTTCAGGGGTCTGGGGCCAACGTCCTGACTTTC,CASSRNLQGSGANVLTF,TRBJ2-6,NA,NA,TRBV4-3
TGTGCCAGCAGCCCGGACATGGCTGGGGCCAACGTCCTGACTTTC,CASSPDMAGANVLTF,TRBJ2-6,NA,NA,TRBV5-6
TGTGCCTGGAGTGTATCGGGAGACTATGGCTACACCTTC,CAWSVSGDYGYTF,TRBJ1-2,NA,NA,TRBV30
TGTGCCAGTAGTATCGACAGAGAAGCTAACTATGGCTACACCTTC,CASSIDREANYGYTF,TRBJ1-2,NA,NA,TRBV19